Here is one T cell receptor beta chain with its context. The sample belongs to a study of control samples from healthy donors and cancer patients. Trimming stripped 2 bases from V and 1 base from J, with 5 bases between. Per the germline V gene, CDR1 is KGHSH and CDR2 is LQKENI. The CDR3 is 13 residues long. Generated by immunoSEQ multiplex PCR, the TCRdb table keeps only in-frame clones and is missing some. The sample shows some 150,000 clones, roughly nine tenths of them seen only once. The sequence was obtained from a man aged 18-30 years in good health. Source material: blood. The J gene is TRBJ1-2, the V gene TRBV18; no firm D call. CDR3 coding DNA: TGTGCCAGCTCACCAACAGATAACTATGGCTACACCTTC. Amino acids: CASSPTDNYGYTF. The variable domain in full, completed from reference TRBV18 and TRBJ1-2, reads NAGVMQNPRHLVRRRGQEARLRCSPMKGHSHVYWYRQLPEEGLKFMVYLQKENIIDESGMPKERFSAEFPKEGPSILRIQQVVRGDSAAYFCASSPTDNYGYTFGSGTRLTVV.